The next 22 T cell receptor beta chains were all read from a single sample in a study of CD8 T cells in Susac syndrome (dated by TCRdb to the late 2010s). The library was produced with the immunoSEQ multiplex PCR assay. RNA was extracted using the RNeasy kit, and about 0.45 to 1 microgram was reverse transcribed with random hexamers. TCRdb ran its own pipeline on the public reads, namely fastp trimming at Q25 and MiXCR clone calling, and kept in-frame beta chains. CDR3 protein sequences are deduplicated, and each keeps its most common genes and DNA. The table for this sample lists approximately 300,000 distinct CDR3 sequences; approximately 91% of them were counted only once. Of the sample, around 0.18% is held by the ten largest clones. The sample was CD8+ T cells from PBMCs. The origin of the receptors is a human donor with multiple sclerosis.

V gene TRBV11-1 combines with J gene TRBJ2-1, with 7 bases that match TRBD2. Losses at the gene ends were 1 base for V and 0 bases for J; bases not matched to a gene: 6. In germline, CDR1 is SGHAT, CDR2 FQDESV (reference sequence). There are 17 residues in the CDR3. The CDR3 nucleotides read TGTGCCAGCAGCTTAGGGCATGGCGGGAGCTCCTACAATGAGCAGTTCTTC. It yields the protein CASSLGHGGSSYNEQFF.

The J gene is TRBJ1-2, the V gene TRBV19, with D possibly TRBD1 on 6 matching bases. Looked up from germline, CDR1 is LNHDA and CDR2 is SQIVND (reference sequence). The CDR3 runs to 13 residues. The V gene lost 9 bases and the J gene lost 4 bases, with 15 bases spanning the gap. The CDR3 nucleotides are TGTGCCAGCGCGCCAGGGGCGATCTATGGCTACACCTTC. It is translated as CASAPGAIYGYTF.

The chain joins TRBV3-1 to TRBJ1-3, with D perhaps TRBD1 (5 bases). The CDR3 runs to 16 residues. The V and J ends lost 0 bases and 8 bases respectively, with 17 bases between them. Per the germline V gene, CDR1 is LGHDT and CDR2 is YNNKEL (reference sequence). CDR3 loop: CASSQDTARGGDTIYF. Here the CDR3 DNA reads TGTGCCAGCAGCCAAGACACCGCACGGGGGGGGGACACCATATATTTT. Looking up the rest from reference TRBV3-1 and TRBJ1-3 gives the full variable domain: DTAVSQTPKYLVTQMGNDKSIKCEQNLGHDTMYWYKQDSKKFLKIMFSYNNKELIINETVPNRFSPKSPDKAHLNLHINSLELGDSAVYFCASSQDTARGGDTIYFGEGSWLTVV.

The chain is built from TRBV30 and TRBJ1-5; 9 bases are shared with TRBD1. This CDR3 is built from 13 residues. The V segment lost 3 bases and the J segment 6 bases; nucleotides outside the gene matches: 3. Germline V lookup: CDR1 GTSNPN, CDR2 SVGIG (reference sequence). The CDR3: CAWRAQGAQPQHF. The CDR3 DNA reads TGTGCCTGGAGGGCACAGGGGGCTCAGCCCCAGCATTTT.

This clonotype came up a few times. J is TRBJ2-5 and V is TRBV6-1; either TRBD1 or TRBD2 may supply D (5 bases each). The V end was cut by 8 bases, the J end by 3 bases, with 16 bases between. Germline V lookup: CDR1 MNHNS, CDR2 SASEGT. The CDR3 runs to 14 residues. CDR3 DNA sequence: TGTGCCAGCGGGGTTATGGGGGTGGAAGAGACCCAGTACTTC. It encodes CASGVMGVEETQYF.

The chain uses TRBV2 and TRBJ1-2; 7 bases agree with TRBD1. The trim removed 3 bases at V and 4 bases at J, leaving 5 bases unmatched. The CDR3 has 14 amino acids. Germline V gene data show CDR1 as SNHLY and CDR2 as FYNNEI. The CDR3 sequence is CASSDPAGGYGYTF. The CDR3, as DNA: TGTGCCAGCAGTGATCCTGCAGGGGGCTATGGCTACACCTTC.

This clonotype was seen once. The genes are TRBV4-3 and TRBJ2-7; no reliable D call. Germline V gene sequence: CDR1 LGHNA, CDR2 YSLEER. V was cut by 1 base and J by 5 bases, with 6 bases left in between. This CDR3 has 12 residues. CDR3 region: CASSQVEDEQYF. The CDR3 nucleotides read TGCGCCAGCAGCCAAGTTGAGGACGAGCAGTACTTC.

Remarks on this clonotype: A junction end diverges from the germline sequence, so it may reflect a read error. The J gene is TRBJ1-2, the V gene TRBV27; 8 nucleotides line up with TRBD1. In germline, CDR1 is MNHEY, CDR2 SMNVEV (reference sequence). The CDR3 loop spans 10 amino acids. The CDR3 sequence: CASPDRVVIF. The CDR3 DNA reads TGTGCCAGCCCGGACAGGGTTGTTATCTTC.

The chain has TRBV20-1 and TRBJ2-7; D uncertain. The CDR3 contains 11 residues. V lost 3 bases and J lost 4, with 7 bases in between. Germline V gene data show CDR1 as DFQATT and CDR2 as SNEGSKA (reference sequence). CDR3 sequence (DNA): TGCAGTGCTAGGTTTGGGTACGAGCAGTACTTC. Translation: CSARFGYEQYF.

The chain is built from TRBV9 and TRBJ2-5; D unresolved. With 3 bases removed from V and 0 bases from J, the gap between germline ends came to 9 bases. Germline V gene lookup returns CDR1 SGDLS and CDR2 YYNGEE. The CDR3 length is 14 residues. The CDR3 here is CASSGGDYQETQYF. The CDR3 DNA follows: TGTGCCAGCAGCGGTGGGGATTACCAAGAGACCCAGTACTTC. Full variable domain (outside the CDR3, taken from reference TRBV9 and TRBJ2-5): DSGVTQTPKHLITATGQRVTLRCSPRSGDLSVYWYQQSLDQGLQFLIQYYNGEERAKGNILERFSAQQFPDLHSELNLSSLELGDSALYFCASSGGDYQETQYFGPGTRLLVL.

This rearrangement joins TRBV18 to TRBJ2-3; D might be TRBD1 or TRBD2, each matching 5 bases. V was clipped by 4 bases and J by 0 bases, with 14 bases between them. Germline V lookup: CDR1 KGHSH, CDR2 LQKENI. The CDR3 has 16 residues. CDR3 protein: CASSLGTHPSTDTQYF. Here the CDR3 DNA reads TGTGCCAGCTCACTTGGGACCCACCCTAGCACAGATACGCAGTATTTT.

V and J are TRBV7-9 and TRBJ1-2; D remains unclear. The CDR3 is 16 residues long. Trimming took off 1 base at V and 4 bases at J, with 16 bases between the two ends. CDR1 and CDR2 (germline): SEHNR, FQNEAQ (reference sequence). The DNA for the CDR3 is TGTGCCAGCAGCTTAGAGGAGACTGTCTGGGGCTATGGCTACACCTTC. Encoded protein: CASSLEETVWGYGYTF.

This rearrangement joins TRBV30 to TRBJ2-7; unclear D gene. V lost 6 bases and J 6 bases, leaving 15 bases between the germline ends. This CDR3 has 12 residues. Germline values: CDR1 GTSNPN, CDR2 SVGIG (reference sequence). As DNA, the CDR3 is TGTGCCTGCCCCGGCCCGCATTCCGAGCAGTACTTC. This encodes CACPGPHSEQYF.

The chain has TRBV13 and TRBJ1-3; no definite D call. Looked up from germline, CDR1 is PRHDT and CDR2 is FYEKMQ (reference sequence). The CDR3 consists of 14 residues. V lost 1 base and J 4 bases, leaving 8 bases between the germline ends. This chain's CDR3 is CASSLVAEGNTIYF. DNA of the CDR3: TGTGCCAGCAGCTTAGTAGCCGAAGGAAACACCATATATTTT.

J is TRBJ2-5 and V is TRBV20-1; possible D gene TRBD2, 6 bases. Trimming cost V 3 bases and J 3 bases, with 17 bases left between them. Per germline, CDR1 DFQATT and CDR2 SNEGSKA (reference sequence). The CDR3 is 15 amino acids. This CDR3 reads CSARSGGIAEETQYF. CDR3 coding DNA: TGCAGTGCTAGGTCGGGTGGAATAGCGGAAGAGACCCAGTACTTC.

The rearrangement joins TRBV19 to TRBJ2-3, with D possibly matching TRBD1 (5 bases). Trimming pared 3 bases from V and 8 bases from J, leaving 15 bases between. The CDR3 is 14 amino acids. CDR1 is LNHDA and CDR2 is SQIVND in the germline V gene (reference sequence). The CDR3 DNA sequence: TGTGCCAGTAGTATTGGGCAACCTCAGGGTACGCAGTATTTT. Its protein product is CASSIGQPQGTQYF.

This clonotype was recorded a few times. This chain joins TRBV27 and TRBJ2-7, with D perhaps TRBD1 or TRBD2 (6 bases each). Germline V gene sequence: CDR1 MNHEY, CDR2 SMNVEV (reference sequence). The CDR3 is 15 residues long. Trimming took 4 bases from V and 0 from J, leaving 13 bases between them. CDR3 DNA sequence: TGTGCCAGCAGTTGGGGGGCAGGGAGCTCCTACGAGCAGTACTTC. This codes for CASSWGAGSSYEQYF.

The chain recombines TRBV12-3 or TRBV12-4 with TRBJ1-5; tentatively, D is TRBD1 (5 bases). Trimming took off 5 bases at V and 3 bases at J, with 8 bases between the two ends. This CDR3 is 13 amino acids long. Here the CDR3 DNA reads TGTGCCAGCAGTGCCAGGGCCAATCAGCCCCAGCATTTT. Its translation is CASSARANQPQHF.

The chain links TRBV11-2 to TRBJ1-3; TRBD1 might be the D (5 bases). CDR1 SGHAT and CDR2 FQNNGV come from the germline V gene. V lost 2 bases, J lost 4 bases, and 18 bases lay in between. The CDR3 length is 17 residues. This CDR3 is CASSLTPGGWSGNTIYF. The CDR3 coding sequence is TGTGCCAGCAGCTTAACCCCGGGGGGGTGGTCAGGAAACACCATATATTTT.

The rearrangement joins TRBV4-1 to TRBJ2-7; 8 nucleotides align to TRBD1. Trimming removed 8 bases from V and 3 bases from J; junction bases left unmatched: 6. The germline V gene encodes CDR1 MGHRA and CDR2 YSYEKL. The CDR3 is made up of 13 amino acids. The CDR3 DNA reads as TGCGCCAGCGGACAGGGAAATAGCTACGAGCAGTACTTC. This encodes CASGQGNSYEQYF.

This chain's CDR3 is CASSSRVGARYSPLHF. CDR3 DNA: TGTGCCAGCAGCTCCAGGGTGGGGGCGAGGTATTCACCCCTCCACTTT. J is TRBJ1-6 and V is TRBV7-8, with D tentatively TRBD1 (6 bases). This CDR3 spans 16 amino acids. The V end was cut by 4 bases, the J end by 8 bases, with 18 bases between. Germline values: CDR1 SGHVS, CDR2 FQNEAQ.

The chain carries TRBV7-2 and TRBJ2-3; D perhaps matches TRBD2 (5 bases). This CDR3 has 16 amino acids. V lost 1 base, J lost 2 bases, and 13 bases lay in between. CDR1 SGHTA and CDR2 FQGNSA come from the germline V gene. The CDR3 DNA sequence: TGTGCCAGCAGCTTAGGGCTAGGACTGTTCACAGATACGCAGTATTTT. Protein: CASSLGLGLFTDTQYF.